Listed here is a single T cell receptor (beta chain). Authors' data handling: Scientists estimated how many nucleated cells there were by amplifying reference gene primers. The method was immunoSEQ multiplex PCR; TCRdb's version includes in-frame clones alone and lacks a portion of them. V and J calls and clone size follow that table, whereas D and trimming were derived from the DNA. The sample records around 300,000 clones, 85% to 90% being singletons. V was clipped by 0 bases and J by 4 bases; unmatched bases: 4. The CDR3 loop spans 17 amino acids. Germline lookup yields CDR1 LGHNA and CDR2 YSLEER. The entry originates in a study of blood T cell repertoires in COVID-19.

The chain links TRBV4-3 to TRBJ2-2, with 11 bases fitting TRBD2. This TCR came from a human donor in a cohort sampled during active COVID-19. Material for sequencing was peripheral blood. The CDR3 DNA reads TGCGCCAGCAGCCAAGAACCCCTAGCGGGAGGCACCGGGGAGCTGTTTTTT. This codes for CASSQEPLAGGTGELFF.